This T cell receptor beta chain comes out of a study of neurological immune-mediated disorders. J was trimmed by 0 bases and V by 3 bases; bases with no gene match: 6. The CDR3 has 16 amino acids. The germline V gene encodes CDR1 SGHRS and CDR2 YFSETQ. Time point here: longitudinal time-point 2. The study built unsorted libraries from 2 million PBMCs kept at -80 C. cDNA synthesis was performed by 5'RACE with 10-nucleotide random UMIs. TCRdb ran MiXCR on the 5' RACE reads and lists one entry per CDR3 protein. The sample contains approximately 82,000 distinct CDR3 sequences, around 13% of which appear only once. This clonotype was seen at least ten times.

The sequence was collected from a female donor with HTLV-1-associated myelopathy (HAM/TSP). The chain carries TRBV5-1 and TRBJ2-3; 8 positions agree with TRBD1. Sequencing input: PBMCs. Here the CDR3 reads CASSWQGAGSTDTQYF. DNA for the CDR3: TGCGCCAGCAGCTGGCAGGGGGCAGGAAGCACAGATACGCAGTATTTT.